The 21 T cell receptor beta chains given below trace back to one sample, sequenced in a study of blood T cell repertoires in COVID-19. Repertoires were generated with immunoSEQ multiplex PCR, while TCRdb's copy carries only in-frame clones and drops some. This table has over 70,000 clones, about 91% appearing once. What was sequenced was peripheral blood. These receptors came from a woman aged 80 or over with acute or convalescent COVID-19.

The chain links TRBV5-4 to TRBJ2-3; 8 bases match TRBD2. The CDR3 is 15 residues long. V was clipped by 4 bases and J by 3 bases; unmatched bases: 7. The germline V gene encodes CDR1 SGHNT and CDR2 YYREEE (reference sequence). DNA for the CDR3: TGTGCCAGCAGCACCGGGGGGGCGGGAACAGATACGCAGTATTTT. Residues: CASSTGGAGTDTQYF. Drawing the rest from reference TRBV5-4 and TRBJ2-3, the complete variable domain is ETGVTQSPTHLIKTRGQQVTLRCSSQSGHNTVSWYQQALGQGPQFIFQYYREEENGRGNFPPRFSGLQFPNYSSELNVNALELDDSALYLCASSTGGAGTDTQYFGPGTRLTVL.

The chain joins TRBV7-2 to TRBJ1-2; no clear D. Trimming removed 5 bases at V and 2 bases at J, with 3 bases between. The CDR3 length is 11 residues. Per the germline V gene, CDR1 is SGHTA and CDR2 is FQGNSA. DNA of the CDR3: TGTGCCAGCAGCGAGAACTATGGCTACACCTTC. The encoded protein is CASSENYGYTF.

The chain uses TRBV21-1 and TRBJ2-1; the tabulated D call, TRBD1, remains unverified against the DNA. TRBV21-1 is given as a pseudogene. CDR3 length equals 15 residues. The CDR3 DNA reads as TGTGCCAGCGGGCACAGGGACAGGGGGACAGGTGAGCAGTTCTTC. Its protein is CASGHRDRGTGEQFF.

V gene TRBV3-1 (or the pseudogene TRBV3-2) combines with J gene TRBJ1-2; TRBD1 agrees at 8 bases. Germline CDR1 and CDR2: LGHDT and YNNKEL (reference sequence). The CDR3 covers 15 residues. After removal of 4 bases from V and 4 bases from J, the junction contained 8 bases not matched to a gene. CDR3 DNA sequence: TGTGCCAGCAGCCGCTCCGGGACAGGCCTCTATGGCTACACCTTC. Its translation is CASSRSGTGLYGYTF.

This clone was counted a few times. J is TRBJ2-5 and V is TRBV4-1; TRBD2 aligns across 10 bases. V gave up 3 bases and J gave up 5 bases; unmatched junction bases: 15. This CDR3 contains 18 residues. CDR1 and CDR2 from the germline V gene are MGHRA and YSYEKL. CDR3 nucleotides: TGCGCCAGCAGCCACGGGAGGCTCGCTAGCGGGAGTGTTGAGACCCAGTACTTC. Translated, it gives CASSHGRLASGSVETQYF.

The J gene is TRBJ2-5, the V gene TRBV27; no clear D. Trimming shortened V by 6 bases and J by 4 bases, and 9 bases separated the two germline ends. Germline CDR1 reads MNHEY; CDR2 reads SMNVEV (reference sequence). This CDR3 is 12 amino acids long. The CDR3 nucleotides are TGTGCCAGCAGGTCTACCGGAGAGACCCAGTACTTC. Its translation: CASRSTGETQYF.

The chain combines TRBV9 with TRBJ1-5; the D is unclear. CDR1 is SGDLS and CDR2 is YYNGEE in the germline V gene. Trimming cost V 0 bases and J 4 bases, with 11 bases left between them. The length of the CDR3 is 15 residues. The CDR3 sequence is CASSVGEGRNQPQHF. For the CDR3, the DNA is TGTGCCAGCAGCGTAGGGGAGGGTAGGAATCAGCCCCAGCATTTT.

The CDR3 DNA reads TGTGCCAGCAGTACCTTCCACCAGGGGTCCTACGAGCAGTACTTC. Translation: CASSTFHQGSYEQYF. The chain uses TRBV6-1 and TRBJ2-7; D might be TRBD1 (6 bases). Trimming shortened V by 5 bases and J by 1 base, and 15 bases separated the two germline ends. The CDR3 spans 15 residues. CDR1 is MNHNS and CDR2 is SASEGT in the germline V gene.

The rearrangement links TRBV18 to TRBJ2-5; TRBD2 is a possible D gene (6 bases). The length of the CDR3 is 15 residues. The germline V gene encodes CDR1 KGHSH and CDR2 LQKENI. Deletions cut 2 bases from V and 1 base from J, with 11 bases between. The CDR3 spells CASSPGKGGQETQYF. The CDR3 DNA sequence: TGTGCCAGCTCACCAGGGAAGGGAGGCCAAGAGACCCAGTACTTC.

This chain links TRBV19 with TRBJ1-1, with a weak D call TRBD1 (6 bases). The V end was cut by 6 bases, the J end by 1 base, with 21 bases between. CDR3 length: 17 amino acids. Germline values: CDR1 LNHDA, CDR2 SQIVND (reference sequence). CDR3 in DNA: TGTGCCAGTAGGACCCTATTTGGGGGCGGAGGGAACACTGAAGCTTTCTTT. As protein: CASRTLFGGGGNTEAFF.

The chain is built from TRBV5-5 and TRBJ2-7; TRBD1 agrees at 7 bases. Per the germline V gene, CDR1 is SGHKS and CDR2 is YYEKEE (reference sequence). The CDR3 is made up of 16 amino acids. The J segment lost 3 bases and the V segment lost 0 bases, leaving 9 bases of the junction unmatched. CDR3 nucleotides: TGTGCCAGCAGCTTGGAGGGGGCAGGGGGAAACTACGAGCAGTACTTC. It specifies CASSLEGAGGNYEQYF. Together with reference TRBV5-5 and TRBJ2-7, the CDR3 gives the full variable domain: DAGVTQSPTHLIKTRGQQVTLRCSPISGHKSVSWYQQVLGQGPQFIFQYYEKEERGRGNFPDRFSARQFPNYSSELNVNALLLGDSALYLCASSLEGAGGNYEQYFGPGTRLTVT.

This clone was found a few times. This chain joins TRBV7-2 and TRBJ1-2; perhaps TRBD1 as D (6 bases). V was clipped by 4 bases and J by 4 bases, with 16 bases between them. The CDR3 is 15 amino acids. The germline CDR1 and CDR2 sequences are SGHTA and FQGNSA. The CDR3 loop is CASSSDRNPSYGYTF. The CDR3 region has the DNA TGTGCCAGCAGCTCAGACAGGAACCCCTCCTATGGCTACACCTTC.

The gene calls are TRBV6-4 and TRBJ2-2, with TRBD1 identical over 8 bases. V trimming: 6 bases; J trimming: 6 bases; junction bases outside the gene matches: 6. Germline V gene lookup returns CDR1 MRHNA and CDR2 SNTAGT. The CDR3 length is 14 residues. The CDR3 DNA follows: TGTGCCAGCAGGTACAGGGGGTCGGCCGGGGAGCTGTTTTTT. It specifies CASRYRGSAGELFF.

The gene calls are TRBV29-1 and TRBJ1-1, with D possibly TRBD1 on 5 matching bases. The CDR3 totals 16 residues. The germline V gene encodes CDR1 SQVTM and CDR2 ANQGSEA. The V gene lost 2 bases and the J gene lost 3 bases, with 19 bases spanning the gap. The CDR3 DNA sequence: TGCAGCGTTGAATACCGGGGGGGGTTATTGGACACTGAAGCTTTCTTT. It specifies CSVEYRGGLLDTEAFF.

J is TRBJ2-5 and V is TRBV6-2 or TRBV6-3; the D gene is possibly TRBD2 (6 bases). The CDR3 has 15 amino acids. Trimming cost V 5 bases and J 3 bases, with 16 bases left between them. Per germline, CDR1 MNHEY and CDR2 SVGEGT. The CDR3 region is CASSRFGTPKETQYF. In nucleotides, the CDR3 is TGTGCCAGCAGTCGATTCGGGACTCCAAAAGAGACCCAGTACTTC.

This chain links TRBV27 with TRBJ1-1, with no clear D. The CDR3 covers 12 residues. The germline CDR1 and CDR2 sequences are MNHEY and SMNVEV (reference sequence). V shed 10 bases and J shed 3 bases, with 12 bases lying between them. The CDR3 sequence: CATLTRDTEAFF. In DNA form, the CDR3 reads TGTGCCACCCTCACACGGGACACTGAAGCTTTCTTT.

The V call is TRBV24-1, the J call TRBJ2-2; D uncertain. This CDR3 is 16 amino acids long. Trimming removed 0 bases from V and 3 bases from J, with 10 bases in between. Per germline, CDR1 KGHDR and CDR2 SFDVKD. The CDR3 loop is CATSDLQTAYTGELFF. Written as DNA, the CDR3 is TGTGCCACCAGTGATTTGCAAACAGCATACACCGGGGAGCTGTTTTTT.

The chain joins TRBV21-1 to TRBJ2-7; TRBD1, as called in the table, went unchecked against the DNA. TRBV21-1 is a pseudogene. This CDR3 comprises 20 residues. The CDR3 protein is CASSKVSLGTGCGTKYEQYF. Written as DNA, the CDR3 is TGTGCCAGCAGCAAAGTGTCGCTCGGGACAGGGTGCGGGACTAAGTACGAGCAGTACTTC.

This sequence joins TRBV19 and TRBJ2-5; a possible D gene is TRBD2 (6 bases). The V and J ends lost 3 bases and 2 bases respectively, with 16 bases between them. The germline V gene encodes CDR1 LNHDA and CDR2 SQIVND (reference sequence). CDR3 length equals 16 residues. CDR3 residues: CASSMSGWIAQETQYF. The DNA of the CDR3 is TGTGCCAGTAGTATGAGCGGGTGGATCGCTCAAGAGACCCAGTACTTC.

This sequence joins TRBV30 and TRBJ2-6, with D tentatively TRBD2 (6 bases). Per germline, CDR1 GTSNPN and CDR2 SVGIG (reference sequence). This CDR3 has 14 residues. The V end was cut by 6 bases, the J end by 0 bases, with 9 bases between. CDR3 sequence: CACRRDSGANVLTF. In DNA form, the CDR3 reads TGTGCCTGTCGGCGGGACTCTGGGGCCAACGTCCTGACTTTC.

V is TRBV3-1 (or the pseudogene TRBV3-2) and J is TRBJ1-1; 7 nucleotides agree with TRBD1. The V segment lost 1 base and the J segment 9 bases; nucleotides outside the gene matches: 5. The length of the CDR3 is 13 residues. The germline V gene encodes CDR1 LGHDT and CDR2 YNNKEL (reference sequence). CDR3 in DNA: TGTGCCAGCAGCCAAGGCGCGGGACAGAAAGCTTTCTTT. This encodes CASSQGAGQKAFF.